This is a list of T cell receptor beta chains from one sample in a study of control samples from healthy donors and cancer patients. Produced via immunoSEQ multiplex PCR; TCRdb's table is partial and in-frame only. This sample has about 150,000 clones; 93% occur once, and the top ten carry around 2.2%. Input material: blood. Receptors were obtained from a man over 45 in good health. The CDR3 runs from the conserved cysteine through the conserved F or W. The order of the fields is D gene, clone size, CDR3 length, J gene, V gene, CDR3 protein, CDR3 DNA. A D gene is named only where the DNA matches it firmly. Clone size appears in some rows only: once, few, many, or a class for an expanded clone.

NA NA 15 TRBJ1-1 TRBV4-2 CASSQDNRVGTEAFF TGTGCCAGCAGCCAAGATAACAGGGTTGGCACTGAAGCTTTCTTT
TRBD2 NA 16 TRBJ2-1 TRBV7-3 CASSLTVGLAGGEQFF TGTGCCAGCAGCTTAACGGTGGGACTAGCGGGCGGCGAGCAGTTCTTC
NA once 15 TRBJ2-6 TRBV9 CASSAYSSGANVLTF TGTGCCAGCAGCGCCTACAGCTCTGGGGCCAACGTCCTGACTTTC
NA NA 14 TRBJ2-7 TRBV28 CASRLGGGGYEQYF TGTGCCAGCAGATTGGGGGGTGGTGGCTACGAGCAGTACTTC
TRBD1 NA 16 TRBJ2-7 TRBV3-1/TRBV3-2 CASSRRRDRGLYEQYF TGTGCCAGCAGCCGAAGGAGAGACAGGGGGCTCTACGAGCAGTACTTC
TRBD1 NA 15 TRBJ2-7 TRBV6-5 CASSKRTGSLGEQYF TGTGCCAGCAGTAAAAGGACAGGTTCTTTAGGCGAGCAGTACTTC
NA NA 16 TRBJ2-7 TRBV21-1 CASSLRRRQVPYEQYF TGTGCCAGCAGCCTGCGACGGCGTCAAGTCCCCTACGAGCAGTACTTC
NA NA 14 TRBJ2-7 TRBV28 CASSFWDSSYEQYF TGTGCCAGCAGTTTCTGGGACTCCTCCTACGAGCAGTACTTC
NA NA 12 TRBJ1-2 TRBV28 CASRGQSGGYTF TGTGCCAGCAGAGGACAGTCAGGGGGCTACACCTTC
NA NA 14 TRBJ1-1 TRBV19 CASSIGAMNTEAFF TGTGCCAGTAGTATCGGGGCGATGAACACTGAAGCTTTCTTT